This TCR beta chain was documented in a study of T cell responses to AZD1222 COVID-19 vaccine. Points from the study as a whole: Donors skewed white British and female; clonal diversity was possibly underestimated. Only five or six individuals given AZD1222 were seropositive at baseline.

Assay: immunoSEQ multiplex PCR; the TCRdb copy retains only in-frame clones and omits some. In the table there are tens of thousands of clones, around 90% of which are singletons. Details on this clone: Its antigen is still unknown.

Trimming took 7 bases from V and 1 from J, leaving 10 bases between them. Germline CDR1 is MDHEN and CDR2 is SYDVKM. The CDR3 has 13 amino acids. The sequencing here drew on peripheral blood, taken on day 0 of AZD1222 vaccination. This TCR came from an adult in good health. The chain is built from TRBV28 and TRBJ1-1; D is ambiguous. The CDR3 sequence is CASTPHSNTEAFF. CDR3 bases: TGTGCCAGCACCCCTCATTCGAACACTGAAGCTTTCTTT. The full variable domain, its missing parts supplied by reference TRBV28 and TRBJ1-1, is DVKVTQSSRYLVKRTGEKVFLECVQDMDHENMFWYRQDPGLGLRLIYFSYDVKMKEKGDIPEGYSVSREKKERFSLILESASTNQTSMYLCASTPHSNTEAFFGQGTRLTVV.